Listed below are T cell receptor beta chains from one sample, sequenced in a study of blood T cell repertoires in COVID-19. The protocol was immunoSEQ multiplex PCR, while the TCRdb copy is restricted to in-frame clones and leaves out a portion. The sample carries 90,000 to 120,000 clones, about 90% recorded once. The sequencing sample was made of peripheral blood. The receptors were gathered from a man aged 35 to 55 with active or convalescent COVID-19. Both conserved end residues are part of each CDR3. D genes are given only for firm matches. Part of the rows lack a size; the others show once, few, many or a class for expanded clones.

d_gene | len | j_gene | v_gene | abundance | CDR3nt | CDR3aa
. | 14 | TRBJ1-3 | TRBV2 | . | TGTGCCAGCAGTGAAAAGGGGGTCGGAAACACCATATATTTT | CASSEKGVGNTIYF
. | 14 | TRBJ1-1 | TRBV21-1 | . | TGTGCCAGCAACAGCAGGGGTAGGCACACTGAAGCTTTCTTT | CASNSRGRHTEAFF
. | 13 | TRBJ2-7 | TRBV2 | . | TGTGCCAGCTCCCCGTTACAGTACTACGAGCAGTACTTC | CASSPLQYYEQYF
TRBD1 | 17 | TRBJ1-4 | TRBV9 | few | TGTGCCAGCAGCGCCGGAGTGACAGGGTCGGCTAATGAAAAACTGTTTTTT | CASSAGVTGSANEKLFF
. | 15 | TRBJ2-2 | TRBV9 | . | TGTGCCAGCAGCCCTACACTATCTAACACCGGGGAGCTGTTTTTT | CASSPTLSNTGELFF
TRBD2 | 19 | TRBJ2-1 | TRBV19 | few | TGTGCCAGTAGTATGGGTAGACTAGCGGGAGGGCGCCACTACAATGAGCAGTTCTTC | CASSMGRLAGGRHYNEQFF
TRBD1 | 14 | TRBJ1-2 | TRBV11-2 | . | TGTGCCAGCAGCTCTAGGGACAGCGCCTATGGCTACACCTTC | CASSSRDSAYGYTF
. | 14 | TRBJ2-7 | TRBV5-1 | . | TGCGCCAGCAGTGGACTGGGGGGATCCTACGAGCAGTACTTC | CASSGLGGSYEQYF
TRBD1 | 16 | TRBJ2-6 | TRBV28 | . | TGTGCCACCCAGACAGGGTTCTCATCTGGGGCCAACGTCCTGACTTTC | CATQTGFSSGANVLTF
. | 17 | TRBJ1-5 | TRBV18 | . | TGTGCCAGCTCACCACCGGGGAGGGGAGAGGGCAATCAGCCCCAGCATTTT | CASSPPGRGEGNQPQHF
. | 13 | TRBJ1-4 | TRBV18 | . | TGTGCCAGCTCACCACGGCCAGGAGAAAAACTGTTTTTT | CASSPRPGEKLFF
. | 16 | TRBJ1-5 | TRBV15 | . | TGTGCCACCAGCAGAGATTTACAGGTCAGCAATCAGCCCCAGCATTTT | CATSRDLQVSNQPQHF
. | 12 | TRBJ1-3 | TRBV30 | . | TGTGCCTGGAGTCTCTCTGGAAACACCATATATTTT | CAWSLSGNTIYF
. | 15 | TRBJ2-5 | TRBV4-2 | . | TGTGCCAGCAGCCAGCGGGAACACGATGCCGAGACCCAGTACTTC | CASSQREHDAETQYF
TRBD2 | 13 | TRBJ2-5 | TRBV25-1 | . | TGTGCCACCTCGCCTAGCGGGGAAGAGACCCAGTACTTC | CATSPSGEETQYF
. | 12 | TRBJ2-1 | TRBV5-1 | . | TGCGCCAGCAGCTTGGGGGGACTCCCGCAGTTCTTC | CASSLGGLPQFF
. | 16 | TRBJ1-2 | TRBV9 | . | TGTGCCAGCAGCGTAGAATCCGGGACACCACACTATGGCTACACCTTC | CASSVESGTPHYGYTF
. | 13 | TRBJ2-3 | TRBV4-3 | . | TGCGCCAGCCGACTTCCCTACACAGATACGCAGTATTTT | CASRLPYTDTQYF